This T cell receptor (beta chain) was sequenced in a study of T cell responses to AZD1222 COVID-19 vaccine. Across the whole study: Second-dose schedules of about 4 or about 12 weeks were combined.

Study results and caveats: A reported finding is that nearly half of spike-specific TCRs target unmutated variant regions. Across spike, vaccine-associated CD4 TCRs were found, dominant at 160-218 and 743-854.

Generated by immunoSEQ multiplex PCR, the TCRdb table keeps only in-frame clones and is missing some. Found here are over 110,000 clones, over 85% of them singletons; the top ten hold about 5.5%. Concerning this clone itself: Antigen: not known.

V dropped 8 bases and J dropped 5 bases, with 10 bases sitting between them. CDR3 length equals 11 residues. The germline CDR1 and CDR2 sequences are MNHEY and SMNVEV (reference sequence). This chain uses TRBV27 with TRBJ2-7, with a tentative D call TRBD1 (5 bases). The specimen comprised peripheral blood, sampled on day 0 of AZD1222 vaccination. The receptor was isolated from an adult in good health. This CDR3 reads CASYRSDEQYF. The CDR3 DNA reads TGTGCCAGCTACAGGTCTGACGAGCAGTACTTC.